These 4 T cell receptor beta chains were sequenced from one sample in a study of neurological immune-mediated disorders (dated by TCRdb to about 2019). The library was made by 5' RACE. TCRdb records Illumina HiSeq 2500 as the sequencer. Clones were called with MiXCR by TCRdb after fastp trimmed the public reads at Q25, and only in-frame beta chains were retained. Each CDR3 protein gets just one entry, which takes the most common genes and DNA from the rows behind it. The sample profile shows approximately 100,000 distinct CDR3 sequences; under 4.5% of them were found once. Around 2.7% of the sample goes to the ten largest clones. The sample taken for sequencing was PBMCs. These receptors all come from a woman aged 45-59 years with multiple sclerosis.

This clonotype came up many times. The V and J genes are TRBV29-1 and TRBJ2-7, with D tentatively TRBD1 or TRBD2 (5 bases each). Per the germline V gene, CDR1 is SQVTM and CDR2 is ANQGSEA. The CDR3 extends over 14 amino acids. Deletions cut 5 bases from V and 3 bases from J, with 17 bases between. Here the CDR3 reads CSVLGGMKDYEQYF. CDR3 DNA: TGCAGCGTTCTTGGGGGAATGAAGGACTACGAGCAGTACTTC.

This clonotype was seen ten or more times. The chain carries TRBV7-9 and TRBJ1-1; 8 bases match TRBD1. The CDR3 totals 15 residues. After removal of 5 bases from V and 1 base from J, the junction contained 6 bases not matched to a gene. Germline CDR1 and CDR2: SEHNR and FQNEAQ (reference sequence). The CDR3 nucleotides are TGTGCCAGCAGCCCTGGACAGGGTGGGAACACTGAAGCTTTCTTT. Its translation is CASSPGQGGNTEAFF.

About this clonotype: A much larger clone differs by one base, so this may be a read error. The rearrangement links TRBV2 to TRBJ2-3, with no clear D. The CDR3 has 12 amino acids. Germline CDR1 is SNHLY and CDR2 is FYNNEI. CDR3 coding DNA: TGTGCCAGCAGTGAGGCGCCAGATAAGCAGTATTTT. Protein product: CASSEAPDKQYF.

This clonotype has a count of ten or more. J is TRBJ2-1 and V is TRBV20-1; 7 bases are a match to TRBD2. Germline assignment: CDR1 DFQATT and CDR2 SNEGSKA (reference sequence). Unmatched junction bases numbered 5, after V lost 5 bases and J lost 4 bases. The CDR3 loop spans 13 amino acids. The CDR3 sequence is CSALGGVYNEQFF. The CDR3 nucleotides are TGCAGTGCTCTGGGGGGGGTATACAATGAGCAGTTCTTC.